This T cell receptor (beta chain) was documented in a study of identical twins. Study-level findings and limits: Modelling underestimated the level of out-of-frame TCR alpha sharing observed in monozygotic twins.

Template switching supplied a universal primer site; unique molecular identifiers were carried on the cDNA. TCRdb independently ran MiXCR on the 5' RACE reads; one entry per CDR3 protein. The repertoire consists of around 490,000 distinct CDR3 sequences, with around 15% occurring once and the leading ten covering nearly 0.45%. Healthy Caucasians alone served as donors. This clonotype was observed a few times. Its antigen remains unidentified. This same sample was also part of a study on yellow fever vaccine responses in identical twins. That work contributes: Vaccine-induced T cell responses in twins were reportedly observed to appear partly convergent, partly personalized.

The sample comprised CD4+ T cells sorted from blood. The receptor's source is a woman in her late teens or twenties in good health.

The CDR3 here is CASRDTTGNEKLFF. The CDR3 nucleotides read TGTGCCAGCAGGGACACGACAGGGAATGAAAAACTGTTTTTT. This chain connects TRBV12-3 or TRBV12-4 to TRBJ1-4; TRBD1 matches 7 bases. J gave up 5 bases and V 6 bases, and 6 bases lay outside the gene matches. The CDR3 runs 14 residues.